A single sample is the source of the 5 T cell receptor beta chains below, sequenced in a study of T cells in narcolepsy. Profiling relied on immunoSEQ multiplex PCR, and the TCRdb table lists in-frame clones only, not all of them. The table records tens of thousands of clones, 70% to 80% of them present only once. The sample consisted of CD45RA- memory CD4+ T cells from PBMCs. The receptors originated from a human donor with narcolepsy.

The V and J genes are TRBV7-7 and TRBJ2-5; D is undetermined. Trimming removed 0 bases from V and 7 bases from J, with 18 bases in between. The germline CDR1 and CDR2 sequences are SSHAT and FNYEAQ (reference sequence). The CDR3 runs 16 residues. CDR3 nucleotides: TGTGCCAGCAGCTTAGCGCGTGTGAACCTTGGTGGGACCCAGTACTTC. Amino acids: CASSLARVNLGGTQYF.

The chain has TRBV28 and TRBJ1-5, with D perhaps TRBD1 (6 bases). The CDR3 extends over 14 amino acids. CDR1 MDHEN and CDR2 SYDVKM come from the germline V gene. The ends were cut back, 6 bases at V and 7 bases at J, with 16 bases in the middle. The CDR3 sequence is CASSLTGREQPQHF. Here the CDR3 DNA reads TGTGCCAGCAGCCTGACAGGTAGAGAACAGCCCCAGCATTTT.

The J gene is TRBJ1-2, the V gene TRBV7-2, with 7 positions matching TRBD1. Germline CDR1 SGHTA, CDR2 FQGNSA. The CDR3 extends over 16 amino acids. The J segment lost 1 base and the V segment lost 4 bases, leaving 9 bases of the junction unmatched. CDR3 amino acids: CASSSAAGTVNYGYTF. The CDR3 coding sequence is TGTGCCAGCAGCTCCGCAGCCGGGACAGTTAACTATGGCTACACCTTC.

The rearrangement uses TRBV14 and TRBJ2-5; D gene unclear. This CDR3 region has 12 residues. Per the germline V gene, CDR1 is SGHDN and CDR2 is FVKESK. V lost 8 bases, J lost 5 bases, and 12 bases lay in between. Here the CDR3 DNA reads TGTGCCAGCTCAATCTCTTGGGAGACCCAGTACTTC. As protein: CASSISWETQYF.

In its sample, this clone was seen once. V is TRBV5-1 and J is TRBJ2-5; D is possibly TRBD1 (6 bases). This CDR3 contains 13 residues. The V and J ends lost 7 bases and 2 bases respectively, with 12 bases between them. Germline V gene data show CDR1 as SGHRS and CDR2 as YFSETQ. The CDR3 coding sequence is TGCGCCAGCTCCCTGCAGGGGCAAGAGACCCAGTACTTC. The encoded protein is CASSLQGQETQYF.